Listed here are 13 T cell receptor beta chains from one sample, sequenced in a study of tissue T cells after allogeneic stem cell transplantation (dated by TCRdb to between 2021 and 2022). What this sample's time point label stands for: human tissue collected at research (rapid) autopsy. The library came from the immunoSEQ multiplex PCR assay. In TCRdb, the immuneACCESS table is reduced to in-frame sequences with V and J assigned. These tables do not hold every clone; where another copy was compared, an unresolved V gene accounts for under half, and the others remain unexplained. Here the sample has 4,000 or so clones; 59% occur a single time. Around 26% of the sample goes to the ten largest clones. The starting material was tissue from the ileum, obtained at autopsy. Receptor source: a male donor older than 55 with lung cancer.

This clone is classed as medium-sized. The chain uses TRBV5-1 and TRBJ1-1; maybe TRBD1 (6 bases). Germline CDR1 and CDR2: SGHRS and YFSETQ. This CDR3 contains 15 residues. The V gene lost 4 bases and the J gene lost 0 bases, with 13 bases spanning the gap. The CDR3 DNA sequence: TGCGCCAGCAGCGTGGACAGCGGCATGAACACTGAAGCTTTCTTT. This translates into CASSVDSGMNTEAFF.

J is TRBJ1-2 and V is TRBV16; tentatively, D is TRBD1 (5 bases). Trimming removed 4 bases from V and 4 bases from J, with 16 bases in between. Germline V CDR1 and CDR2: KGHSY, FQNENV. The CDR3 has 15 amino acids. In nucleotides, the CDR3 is TGTGCCAGCAGCCTAACTAAGGGGTTGGGCTATGGCTACACCTTC. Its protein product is CASSLTKGLGYGYTF.

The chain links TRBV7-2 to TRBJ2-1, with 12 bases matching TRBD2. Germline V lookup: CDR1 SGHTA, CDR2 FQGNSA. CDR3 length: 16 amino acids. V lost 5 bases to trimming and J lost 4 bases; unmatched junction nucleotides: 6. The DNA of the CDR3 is TGTGCCAGCAGCGCTCTAGCGGGGGGGTTTTACAATGAGCAGTTCTTC. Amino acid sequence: CASSALAGGFYNEQFF.

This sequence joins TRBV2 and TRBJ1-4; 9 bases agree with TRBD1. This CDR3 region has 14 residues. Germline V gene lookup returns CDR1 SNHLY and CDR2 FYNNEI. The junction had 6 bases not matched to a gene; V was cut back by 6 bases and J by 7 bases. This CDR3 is CASRAGTGREKLFF. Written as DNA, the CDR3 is TGTGCCAGCAGGGCGGGGACAGGGCGTGAAAAACTGTTTTTT.

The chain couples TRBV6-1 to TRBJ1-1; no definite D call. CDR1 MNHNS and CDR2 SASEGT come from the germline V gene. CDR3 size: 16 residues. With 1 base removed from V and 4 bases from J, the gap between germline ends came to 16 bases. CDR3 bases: TGTGCCAGCAGTGAAGGAGGGTCGCGGCTCCTCACTGAAGCTTTCTTT. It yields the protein CASSEGGSRLLTEAFF.

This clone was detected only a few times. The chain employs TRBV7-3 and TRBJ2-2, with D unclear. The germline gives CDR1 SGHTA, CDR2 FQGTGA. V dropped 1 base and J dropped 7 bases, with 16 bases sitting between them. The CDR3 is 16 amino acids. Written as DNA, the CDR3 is TGTGCCAGCAGCTTAAGTCATATGGGGTTCGGCGGGGAGCTGTTTTTT. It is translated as CASSLSHMGFGGELFF.

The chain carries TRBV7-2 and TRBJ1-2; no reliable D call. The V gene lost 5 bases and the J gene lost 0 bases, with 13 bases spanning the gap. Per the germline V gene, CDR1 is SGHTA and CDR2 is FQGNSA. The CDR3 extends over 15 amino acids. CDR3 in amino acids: CASSPDWDSNYGYTF. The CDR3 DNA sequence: TGTGCCAGCAGCCCCGATTGGGATTCTAACTATGGCTACACCTTC.

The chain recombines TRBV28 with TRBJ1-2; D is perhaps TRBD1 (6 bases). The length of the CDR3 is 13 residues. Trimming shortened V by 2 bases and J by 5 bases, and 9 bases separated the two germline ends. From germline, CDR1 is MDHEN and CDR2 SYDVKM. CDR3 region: CASSLGQGYGYTF. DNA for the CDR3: TGTGCCAGCAGTTTAGGCCAGGGGTATGGCTACACCTTC.

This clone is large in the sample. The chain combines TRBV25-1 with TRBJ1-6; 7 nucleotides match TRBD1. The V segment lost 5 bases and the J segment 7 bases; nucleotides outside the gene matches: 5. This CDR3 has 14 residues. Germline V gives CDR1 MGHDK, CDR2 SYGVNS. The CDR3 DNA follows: TGTGCCAGCAGTAAGGGACAGCTAAATTCACCCCTCCACTTT. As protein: CASSKGQLNSPLHF. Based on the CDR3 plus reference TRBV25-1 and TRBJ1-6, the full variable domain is EADIYQTPRYLVIGTGKKITLECSQTMGHDKMYWYQQDPGMELHLIHYSYGVNSTEKGDLSSESTVSRIRTEHFPLTLESARPSHTSQYLCASSKGQLNSPLHFGNGTRLTVT.

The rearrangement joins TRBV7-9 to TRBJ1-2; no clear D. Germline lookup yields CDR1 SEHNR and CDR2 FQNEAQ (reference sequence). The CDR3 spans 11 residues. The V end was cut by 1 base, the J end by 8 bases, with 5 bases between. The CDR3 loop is CASSLVEGYTF. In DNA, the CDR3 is TGTGCCAGCAGCTTAGTGGAGGGCTACACCTTC.

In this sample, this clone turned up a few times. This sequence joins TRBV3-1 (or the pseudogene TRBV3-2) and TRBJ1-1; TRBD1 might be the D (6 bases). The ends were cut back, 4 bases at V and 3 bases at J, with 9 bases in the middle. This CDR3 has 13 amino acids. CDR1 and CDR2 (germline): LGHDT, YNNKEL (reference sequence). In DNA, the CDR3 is TGTGCCAGCAGCCCAGGGGCTTACACTGAAGCTTTCTTT. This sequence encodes CASSPGAYTEAFF.

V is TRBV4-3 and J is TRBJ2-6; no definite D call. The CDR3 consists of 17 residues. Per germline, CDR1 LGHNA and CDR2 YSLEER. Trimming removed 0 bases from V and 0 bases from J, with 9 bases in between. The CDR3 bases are TGCGCCAGCAGCCAAGATTTCCAGAACTCTGGGGCCAACGTCCTGACTTTC. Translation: CASSQDFQNSGANVLTF.

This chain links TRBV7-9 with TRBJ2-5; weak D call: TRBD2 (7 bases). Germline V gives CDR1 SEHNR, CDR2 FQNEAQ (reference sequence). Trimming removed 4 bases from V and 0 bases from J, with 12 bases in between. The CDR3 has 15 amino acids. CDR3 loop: CASSWAGDNQETQYF. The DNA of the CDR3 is TGTGCCAGCAGCTGGGCGGGGGACAACCAAGAGACCCAGTACTTC.